This T cell receptor beta chain was sequenced in a study of OX40 agonist ivuxolimab in advanced cancers. The study's findings and limits: The antigen specificity of the peripheral T cells (those that were expanded) was not determined.

A word on this clone: Antigen specificity is unknown.

Trimming took off 3 bases at V and 6 bases at J, with 11 bases between the two ends. In germline, CDR1 is LNHDA, CDR2 SQIVND (reference sequence). The CDR3 runs to 14 residues. Some clones are missing from TCRdb's copy, which holds only in-frame ones; the method was immunoSEQ multiplex PCR. The data show some 74,000 clones, with 75% to 95% seen just once and approximately 7.7% held by the top ten. V is TRBV19 and J is TRBJ2-2; D gene unclear. The specimen was CD4+ or CD8+ T cells sorted from blood, collected in a trial of the OX40 agonist ivuxolimab. The receptor's source is an adult with an advanced solid tumor such as melanoma, head and neck, liver or kidney cancer. CDR3: CASSISSGPGELFF. In nucleotides, the CDR3 is TGTGCCAGTAGTATCTCCTCGGGCCCCGGGGAGCTGTTTTTT.